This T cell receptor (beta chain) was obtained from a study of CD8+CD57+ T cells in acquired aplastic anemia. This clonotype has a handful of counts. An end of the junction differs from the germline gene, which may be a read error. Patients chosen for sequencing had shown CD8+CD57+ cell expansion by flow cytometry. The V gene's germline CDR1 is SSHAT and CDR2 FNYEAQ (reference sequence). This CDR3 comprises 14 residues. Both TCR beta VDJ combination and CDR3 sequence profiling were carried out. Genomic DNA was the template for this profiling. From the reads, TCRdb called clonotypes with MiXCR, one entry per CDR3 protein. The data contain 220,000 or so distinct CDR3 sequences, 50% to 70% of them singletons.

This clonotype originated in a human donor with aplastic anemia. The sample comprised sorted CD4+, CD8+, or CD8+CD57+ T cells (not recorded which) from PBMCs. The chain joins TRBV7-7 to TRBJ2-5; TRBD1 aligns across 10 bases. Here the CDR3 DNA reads TGTGCTAGCAGTGCCGGGACAGGGGTTGAGACCCAGTACTTC. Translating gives CASSAGTGVETQYF. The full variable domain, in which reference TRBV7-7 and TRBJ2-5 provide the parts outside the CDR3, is GAGVSQSPRYKVTKRGQDVTLRCDPISSHATLYWYQQALGQGPEFLTYFNYEAQPDKSGLPSDRFSAERPEGSISTLTIQRTEQRDSAMYRCASSAGTGVETQYFGPGTRLLVL.